A single sample is the source of the 28 T cell receptor beta chains below, sequenced in a study of blood T cell repertoires in COVID-19. Here immunoSEQ multiplex PCR was the method, and the copy in TCRdb shows in-frame clones only, minus some. The data contain more than 150,000 clones, roughly 84% of them singletons. The sample taken for sequencing was PBMCs or T cells enriched from blood (not recorded which). The receptors derive from an older woman who had recovered from COVID-19.

This chain links TRBV5-1 with TRBJ2-7; D may be TRBD2 (5 bases). The CDR3 is 14 amino acids. Looked up from germline, CDR1 is SGHRS and CDR2 is YFSETQ. Trimming removed 2 bases from V and 0 bases from J, with 9 bases in between. The CDR3: CASSFEGSSYEQYF. CDR3 coding DNA: TGCGCCAGCAGCTTTGAGGGCAGCTCCTACGAGCAGTACTTC.

V gene TRBV18 combines with J gene TRBJ2-5; TRBD1 agrees at 7 bases. With 3 bases clipped from V and 8 bases from J, the junction kept 12 bases outside the gene matches. Per the germline V gene, CDR1 is KGHSH and CDR2 is LQKENI. The CDR3 length is 15 residues. CDR3 protein: CASSPGQVPSSTQYF. CDR3 bases: TGTGCCAGCTCACCTGGACAGGTGCCGTCTAGCACCCAGTACTTC. The full variable domain, its missing parts supplied by reference TRBV18 and TRBJ2-5, is NAGVMQNPRHLVRRRGQEARLRCSPMKGHSHVYWYRQLPEEGLKFMVYLQKENIIDESGMPKERFSAEFPKEGPSILRIQQVVRGDSAAYFCASSPGQVPSSTQYFGPGTRLLVL.

This chain connects TRBV6-1 to TRBJ2-7, with 9 bases identical to TRBD1. V lost 3 bases to trimming and J lost 2 bases; unmatched junction nucleotides: 2. CDR1 MNHNS and CDR2 SASEGT come from the germline V gene. The CDR3 extends over 14 amino acids. Here the CDR3 reads CASSEGTGTYEQYF. The CDR3, as DNA: TGTGCCAGCAGTGAGGGGACAGGGACCTACGAGCAGTACTTC.

The V gene is TRBV18, the J gene TRBJ1-2, with 8 nucleotides matching TRBD1. This CDR3 comprises 14 residues. Trimming cost V 2 bases and J 3 bases; bases outside gene matches: 2. Per germline, CDR1 KGHSH and CDR2 LQKENI. The DNA of the CDR3 is TGTGCCAGCTCACCAGGACAGGGTCACTATGGCTACACCTTC. Amino acid sequence: CASSPGQGHYGYTF.

The genes are TRBV7-9 and TRBJ1-4; TRBD1 matches 7 bases. The CDR3 extends over 15 amino acids. J gave up 3 bases and V 5 bases, and 6 bases lay outside the gene matches. CDR1 and CDR2 (germline): SEHNR, FQNEAQ (reference sequence). This CDR3 is CASSAPGQSNEKLFF. In DNA, the CDR3 is TGTGCCAGCAGCGCCCCGGGACAGTCTAATGAAAAACTGTTTTTT.

The chain recombines TRBV3-1 (or the pseudogene TRBV3-2) with TRBJ1-2, with 7 bases lining up with TRBD1. With 2 bases clipped from V and 6 bases from J, the junction kept 12 bases outside the gene matches. Germline V lookup: CDR1 LGHDT, CDR2 YNNKEL (reference sequence). The CDR3 spans 16 residues. The CDR3 DNA reads as TGTGCCAGCAGCCAAATGATATATTGGACAGGACATGGCTACACCTTC. This sequence encodes CASSQMIYWTGHGYTF.

The gene calls are TRBV10-3 and TRBJ1-2, with 8 bases fitting TRBD1. This CDR3 is built from 16 residues. Germline V CDR1 and CDR2: ENHRY, SYGVKD. Losses at the gene ends were 2 bases for V and 5 bases for J; bases not matched to a gene: 10. CDR3 sequence: CAISEPPWTGNYGYTF. CDR3 DNA: TGTGCCATCAGTGAGCCTCCCTGGACAGGGAATTATGGCTACACCTTC.

This chain joins TRBV10-1 and TRBJ2-2; D not resolved. V was pared by 10 bases and J by 4 bases, with 10 bases between. Germline V gene data show CDR1 as WNHNN and CDR2 as SYGVQD (reference sequence). This CDR3 region has 12 residues. The CDR3 region has the DNA TGCGCCACCCGTACAGCCACCGGGGAGCTGTTTTTT. Translation: CATRTATGELFF.

The gene calls are TRBV28 and TRBJ1-5; possibly TRBD1 for D (5 bases). V lost 4 bases, J lost 10 bases, and 11 bases lay in between. The CDR3 length is 12 residues. Germline values: CDR1 MDHEN, CDR2 SYDVKM. CDR3 region: CASSWDFFPQHF. CDR3 nucleotide sequence: TGTGCCAGCAGTTGGGACTTCTTCCCCCAGCATTTT.

This clone occurred a few times. This chain links TRBV6-1 with TRBJ2-6; unclear D gene. The V end lost 1 base, the J end lost 4 bases, and 8 bases lay between the germline ends. CDR3 length: 15 amino acids. The germline gives CDR1 MNHNS, CDR2 SASEGT. In DNA, the CDR3 is TGTGCCAGCAGTGAAGGCCGCGCCGGGGCCAACGTCCTGACTTTC. As protein: CASSEGRAGANVLTF.

This clone appeared a single time. Other DNA sequences in the sample encode the same CDR3. This chain connects TRBV2 to TRBJ2-3, with 10 bases identical to TRBD2. V trimming: 4 bases; J trimming: 4 bases; junction bases outside the gene matches: 2. Germline loops: CDR1 SNHLY, CDR2 FYNNEI. The length of the CDR3 is 14 residues. CDR3 in amino acids: CASSGGTSADTQYF. In DNA form, the CDR3 reads TGTGCCAGCAGTGGTGGGACTAGCGCAGATACGCAGTATTTT.

This clone was counted once. V gene TRBV19 combines with J gene TRBJ1-1, with D maybe TRBD1 (5 bases). Germline loops: CDR1 LNHDA, CDR2 SQIVND (reference sequence). The CDR3 totals 13 residues. Trimming stripped 9 bases from V and 1 base from J, with 12 bases between. CDR3 sequence reads: CASQRQRNTEAFF. In nucleotides, the CDR3 is TGTGCCAGCCAAAGACAGAGGAACACTGAAGCTTTCTTT. The full variable domain, with the rest looked up from reference TRBV19 and TRBJ1-1, is DGGITQSPKYLFRKEGQNVTLSCEQNLNHDAMYWYRQDPGQGLRLIYYSQIVNDFQKGDIAEGYSVSREKKESFPLTVTSAQKNPTAFYLCASQRQRNTEAFFGQGTRLTVV.

This chain links TRBV2 with TRBJ2-7, with a possible D match to TRBD1 (6 bases). CDR1 and CDR2 from the germline V gene are SNHLY and FYNNEI. The CDR3 has 16 residues. V was cut by 0 bases and J by 3 bases, with 15 bases left in between. The chain's CDR3 is CASSEALRTGRYEQYF. CDR3 nucleotides: TGTGCCAGCAGTGAAGCGCTTCGTACAGGGCGCTACGAGCAGTACTTC.

V and J are TRBV7-8 and TRBJ2-1, with 10 nucleotides matching TRBD1. The ends lost 4 bases at V and 7 bases at J; junction bases unmatched: 10. The CDR3 consists of 16 residues. CDR1 SGHVS and CDR2 FQNEAQ come from the germline V gene. CDR3 bases: TGTGCCAGCAGCTCCGCCGGGACAGGGGCGAGGAATGAGCAGTTCTTC. Translating it yields CASSSAGTGARNEQFF.

V and J are TRBV5-4 and TRBJ2-3; tentatively, D is TRBD2 (7 bases). The V gene's germline CDR1 is SGHNT and CDR2 YYREEE (reference sequence). V was cut by 0 bases and J by 5 bases, with 16 bases left in between. This CDR3 comprises 16 residues. The CDR3: CASSLAWGGRGDTQYF. As DNA, the CDR3 is TGTGCCAGCAGCTTGGCGTGGGGGGGGCGCGGAGATACGCAGTATTTT.

The V gene is TRBV18, the J gene TRBJ2-3; 7 nucleotides align to TRBD2. Unmatched junction bases numbered 8, after V lost 7 bases and J lost 1 base. In germline, CDR1 is KGHSH, CDR2 LQKENI. This CDR3 region has 15 residues. The CDR3 region has the DNA TGTGCCAGCTTCCCAAGCCGGGGGGGCACAGATACGCAGTATTTT. Encoded protein: CASFPSRGGTDTQYF.

The rearrangement links TRBV12-3 or TRBV12-4 to TRBJ1-2; D call uncertain. Between the trimmed V and J ends, which lost 5 bases and 4 bases, there was a span of 11 bases. CDR3 length equals 13 residues. The CDR3 DNA is TGTGCCAGCAGTGAGGCCCGAGCCTATGGCTACACCTTC. It translates to CASSEARAYGYTF.

This CDR3 is CASSERGGTSTDTQYF. The CDR3 DNA reads as TGTGCCAGCAGTGAAAGGGGGGGAACGAGCACAGATACGCAGTATTTT. V usage is TRBV6-1 and J usage is TRBJ2-3; D perhaps matches TRBD2 (7 bases). Germline-derived CDR1 and CDR2 are MNHNS and SASEGT. Trimming shortened V by 2 bases and J by 0 bases, and 12 bases separated the two germline ends. There are 16 residues in the CDR3.

The V call is TRBV6-2 or TRBV6-3, the J call TRBJ2-1, with D maybe TRBD2 (6 bases). Germline lookup yields CDR1 MNHEY and CDR2 SVGEGT. CDR3 length: 19 residues. V was trimmed by 0 bases and J by 4 bases, leaving 22 bases between them. The CDR3 spells CASSYSKGLLAGRYNEQFF. The CDR3 bases are TGTGCCAGCAGTTACTCGAAGGGGCTGTTGGCGGGAAGATACAATGAGCAGTTCTTC.

On this clone: The sample carries other DNA sequences with the same CDR3. The chain has TRBV18 and TRBJ1-5; 7 bases match TRBD1. There are 14 residues in the CDR3. The J segment lost 2 bases and the V segment lost 2 bases, leaving 0 bases of the junction unmatched. Germline CDR1 reads KGHSH; CDR2 reads LQKENI. The CDR3 loop reads CASSPGTGNQPQHF. For the CDR3, the DNA is TGTGCCAGCTCACCAGGGACAGGCAATCAGCCCCAGCATTTT.

The rearrangement joins TRBV7-9 to TRBJ1-1; 8 nucleotides match TRBD1. The CDR3 runs to 15 residues. The germline CDR1 and CDR2 sequences are SEHNR and FQNEAQ (reference sequence). Trimming cost V 1 base and J 1 base; bases outside gene matches: 2. DNA of the CDR3: TGTGCCAGCAGCTTAGTTGGACAGGGGAACACTGAAGCTTTCTTT. Its protein is CASSLVGQGNTEAFF.

The chain is built from TRBV18 and TRBJ1-1; D possibly corresponds to TRBD1 (5 bases). Germline V gene data show CDR1 as KGHSH and CDR2 as LQKENI. The CDR3 totals 17 residues. V was shortened by 2 bases and J by 1 base, with 17 bases between the two germline ends. The DNA of the CDR3 is TGTGCCAGCTCACCAACGGGTAGGGGCAGGAGGAACACTGAAGCTTTCTTT. This gives the protein CASSPTGRGRRNTEAFF.

This chain links TRBV25-1 with TRBJ2-1; tentative D call: TRBD1 (6 bases). CDR3 length equals 16 residues. Trimming took 8 bases from V and 10 from J, leaving 27 bases between them. CDR1 and CDR2 (germline): MGHDK, SYGVNS. CDR3 coding DNA: TGTGCCAGCGGAATAACGGGACACCCTACGAAGAGGGAGCAGTTCTTC. Its protein is CASGITGHPTKREQFF.

This chain uses TRBV2 with TRBJ1-1, with D perhaps matching TRBD1 (5 bases). This CDR3 is 11 amino acids long. From germline, CDR1 is SNHLY and CDR2 FYNNEI. Trimming took off 9 bases at V and 7 bases at J, with 12 bases between the two ends. The CDR3 spells CARRGRNEAFF. CDR3 DNA: TGTGCCAGGCGGGGACGTAATGAAGCTTTCTTT.

The chain employs TRBV19 and TRBJ1-5; 8 bases align to TRBD1. The ends lost 4 bases at V and 2 bases at J; junction bases unmatched: 13. The CDR3 extends over 18 amino acids. Germline V gene sequence: CDR1 LNHDA, CDR2 SQIVND (reference sequence). The CDR3 DNA sequence: TGTGCCAGTAGTACCCTCCAGGGGGCGAAGGTGGGCAATCAGCCCCAGCATTTT. Its translation is CASSTLQGAKVGNQPQHF.

Regarding this clone: The sample contains more than one DNA sequence encoding this CDR3. The chain uses TRBV29-1 and TRBJ1-1; the match to TRBD1 covers 9 bases. V lost 6 bases to trimming and J lost 1 base; unmatched junction nucleotides: 0. The germline gives CDR1 SQVTM, CDR2 ANQGSEA. The CDR3 loop spans 12 amino acids. The CDR3 sequence is CSVGQGNTEAFF. The DNA for the CDR3 is TGCAGCGTGGGACAGGGGAACACTGAAGCTTTCTTT. Using reference TRBV29-1 and TRBJ1-1 for the parts outside the CDR3, the full variable domain is SAVISQKPSRDICQRGTSLTIQCQVDSQVTMMFWYRQQPGQSLTLIATANQGSEATYESGFVIDKFPISRPNLTFSTLTVSNMSPEDSSIYLCSVGQGNTEAFFGQGTRLTVV.

The chain combines TRBV4-1 with TRBJ2-7; 10 bases align to TRBD2. The CDR3 is 14 residues long. Germline CDR1 is MGHRA and CDR2 is YSYEKL. The ends lost 3 bases at V and 9 bases at J; junction bases unmatched: 8. The CDR3 nucleotides are TGCGCCAGCAGCCAGACATATAGCGGGGGGAGGCAGTACTTC. Its translation: CASSQTYSGGRQYF.

The gene calls are TRBV18 and TRBJ2-1; 8 bases are a match to TRBD2. Germline V gene sequence: CDR1 KGHSH, CDR2 LQKENI. J lost 9 bases, V lost 0 bases, and 7 bases had no gene match. This CDR3 is built from 15 residues. The DNA of the CDR3 is TGTGCCAGCTCACCACCCCCAGCGGGAGTACCTGAGCAGTTCTTC. It specifies CASSPPPAGVPEQFF.